This TCR beta chain was recovered during a study of T-cell reconstitution after alpha-beta-depleted transplantation in children. V lost 1 base and J 5 bases, leaving 18 bases between the germline ends. This CDR3 contains 17 residues. Germline CDR1 SGDLS, CDR2 YYNGEE. Preparation of the TCRbeta library was carried out with unique molecular identifiers. TCRdb processed the PCR reads anew with MiXCR; each CDR3 protein has one entry. The sample has nearly 550,000 distinct CDR3 sequences; around 19% are singletons. The sample consisted of PBMCs from the stem cell graft donor, taken from the stem cell graft. This sequence was found in a human donor who donated a stem cell graft to a child with acute lymphoblastic leukemia. This chain links TRBV9 with TRBJ2-2; either TRBD1 or TRBD2 may supply D (5 bases each). The CDR3 sequence is CASSVRGVRSETGELFF. The CDR3 DNA follows: TGTGCCAGCAGCGTAAGAGGGGTTAGATCGGAAACCGGGGAGCTGTTTTTT.